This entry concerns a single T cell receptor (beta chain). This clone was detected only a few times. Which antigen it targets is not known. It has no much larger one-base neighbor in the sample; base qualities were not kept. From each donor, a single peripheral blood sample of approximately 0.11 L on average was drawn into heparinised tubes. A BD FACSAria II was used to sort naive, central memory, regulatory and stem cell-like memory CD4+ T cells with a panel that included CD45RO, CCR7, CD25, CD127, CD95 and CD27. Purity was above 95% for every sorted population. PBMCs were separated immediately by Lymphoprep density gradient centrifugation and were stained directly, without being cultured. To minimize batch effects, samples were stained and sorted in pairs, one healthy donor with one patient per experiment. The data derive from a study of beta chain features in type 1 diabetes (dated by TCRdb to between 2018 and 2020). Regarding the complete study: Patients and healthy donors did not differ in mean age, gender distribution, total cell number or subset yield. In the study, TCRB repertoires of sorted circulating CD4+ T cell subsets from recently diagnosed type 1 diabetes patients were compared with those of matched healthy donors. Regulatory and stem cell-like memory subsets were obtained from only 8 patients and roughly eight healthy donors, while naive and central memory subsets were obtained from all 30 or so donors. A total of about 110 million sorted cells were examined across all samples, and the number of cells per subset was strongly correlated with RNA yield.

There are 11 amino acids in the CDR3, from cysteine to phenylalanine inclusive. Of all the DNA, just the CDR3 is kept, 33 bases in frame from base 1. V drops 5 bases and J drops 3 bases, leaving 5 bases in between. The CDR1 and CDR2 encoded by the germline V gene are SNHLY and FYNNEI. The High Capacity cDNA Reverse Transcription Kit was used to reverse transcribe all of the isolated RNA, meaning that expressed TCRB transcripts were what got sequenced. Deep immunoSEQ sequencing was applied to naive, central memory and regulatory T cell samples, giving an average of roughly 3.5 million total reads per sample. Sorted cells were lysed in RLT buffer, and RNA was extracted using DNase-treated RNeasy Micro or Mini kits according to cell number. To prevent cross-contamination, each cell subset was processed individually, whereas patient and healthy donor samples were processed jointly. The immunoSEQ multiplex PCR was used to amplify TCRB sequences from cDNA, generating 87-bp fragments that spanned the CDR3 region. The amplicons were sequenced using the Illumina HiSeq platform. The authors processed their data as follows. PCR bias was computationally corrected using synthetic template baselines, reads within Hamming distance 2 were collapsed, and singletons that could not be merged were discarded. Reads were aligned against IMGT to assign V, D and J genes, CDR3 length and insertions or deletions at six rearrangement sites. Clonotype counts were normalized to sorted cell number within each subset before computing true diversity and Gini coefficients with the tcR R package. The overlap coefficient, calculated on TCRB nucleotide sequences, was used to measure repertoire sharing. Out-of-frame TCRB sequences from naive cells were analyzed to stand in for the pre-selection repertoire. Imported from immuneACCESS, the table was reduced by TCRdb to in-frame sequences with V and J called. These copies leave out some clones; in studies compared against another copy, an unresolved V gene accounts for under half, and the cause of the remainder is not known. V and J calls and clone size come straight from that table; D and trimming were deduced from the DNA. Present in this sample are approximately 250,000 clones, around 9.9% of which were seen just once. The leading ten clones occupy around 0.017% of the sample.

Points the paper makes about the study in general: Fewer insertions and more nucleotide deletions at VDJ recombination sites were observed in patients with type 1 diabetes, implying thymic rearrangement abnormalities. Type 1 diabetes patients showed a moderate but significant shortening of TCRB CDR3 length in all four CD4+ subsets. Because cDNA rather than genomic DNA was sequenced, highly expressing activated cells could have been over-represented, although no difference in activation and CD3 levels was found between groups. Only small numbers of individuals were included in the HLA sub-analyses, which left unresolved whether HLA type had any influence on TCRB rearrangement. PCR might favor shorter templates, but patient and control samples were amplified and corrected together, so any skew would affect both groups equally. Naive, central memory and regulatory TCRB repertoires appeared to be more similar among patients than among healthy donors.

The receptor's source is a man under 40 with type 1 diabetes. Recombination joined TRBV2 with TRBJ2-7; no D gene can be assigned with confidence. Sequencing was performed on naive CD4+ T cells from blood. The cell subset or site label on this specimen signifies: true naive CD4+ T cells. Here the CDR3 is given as CASSFLYEQYF. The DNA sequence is TGTGCCAGCAGTTTCCTCTACGAGCAGTACTTC.